A single sample is the source of the 15 T cell receptor beta chains below, sequenced in a study of beta chain features in type 1 diabetes. Of the isolated RNA, all was reverse transcribed, and so the sequenced material was expressed TCRB transcripts. The repertoire was sequenced with immunoSEQ multiplex PCR; TCRdb's copy has only in-frame clones and lacks some. Found here are about 350,000 clones, about 18% of them singletons; the top ten hold approximately 0.046%. The sample consisted of naive CD4+ T cells from blood. Receptors were obtained from a woman between 18 and 29 years old in good health.

The V call is TRBV30, the J call TRBJ2-1; 14 bases are shared with TRBD2. The J segment lost 8 bases and the V segment lost 5 bases, leaving 2 bases of the junction unmatched. Germline V gene sequence: CDR1 GTSNPN, CDR2 SVGIG (reference sequence). This CDR3 has 13 residues. The CDR3 region is CAWGTSGRDEQFF. The CDR3, as DNA: TGTGCCTGGGGGACTAGCGGGAGAGATGAGCAGTTCTTC.

This chain joins TRBV29-1 and TRBJ2-3; weak D call: TRBD1 (5 bases). The CDR3 covers 15 residues. CDR1 is SQVTM, CDR2 ANQGSEA, per germline. Trimming took 6 bases from V and 0 from J, leaving 16 bases between them. The CDR3 DNA is TGCAGCGTAAGAGACAGCTATACTAGCACAGATACGCAGTATTTT. It translates to CSVRDSYTSTDTQYF.

Only a few counts were recorded for this clone. The chain couples TRBV4-2 to TRBJ2-2; the match to TRBD2 covers 8 bases. This CDR3 contains 15 residues. V dropped 6 bases and J dropped 1; count of bases not matched to a gene: 4. Germline V CDR1 and CDR2: LGHNA, YNFKEQ. In DNA form, the CDR3 reads TGTGCCAGCAGTTCCAGCGGGGGGAACACCGGGGAGCTGTTTTTT. This gives the protein CASSSSGGNTGELFF.

This clone occurred a few times. The chain is built from TRBV7-2 and TRBJ2-7; the match to TRBD2 covers 8 bases. Trimming at V came to 3 bases and at J to 3 bases, leaving 1 base not matched to a gene. Germline V gene data show CDR1 as SGHTA and CDR2 as FQGNSA. The CDR3 is 13 amino acids. As DNA, the CDR3 is TGTGCCAGCAGCTTCGGGAGGGACTACGAGCAGTACTTC. The encoded protein is CASSFGRDYEQYF.

CDR3 protein: CASSLMVTGVEQYF. The CDR3 DNA reads as TGTGCCAGCAGCTTGATGGTTACGGGGGTCGAGCAGTACTTC. The genes are TRBV5-6 and TRBJ2-7; weak D call: TRBD2 (6 bases). The V end was cut by 1 base, the J end by 6 bases, with 14 bases between. The CDR3 consists of 14 residues. Germline assignment: CDR1 SGHDT and CDR2 YYEEEE.

The chain couples TRBV10-3 to TRBJ2-1; tentative D call: TRBD2 (6 bases). Trimming removed 8 bases at V and 3 bases at J, with 11 bases between. The length of the CDR3 is 13 residues. Germline V CDR1 and CDR2: ENHRY, SYGVKD. The CDR3 sequence: CAIAGPNYNEQFF. CDR3 in DNA: TGTGCCATCGCGGGACCGAACTACAATGAGCAGTTCTTC.

This clone has more than one count but fewer than ten. J is TRBJ1-5 and V is TRBV29-1, with D possibly TRBD1 on 5 matching bases. Deletions cut 7 bases from V and 7 bases from J, with 14 bases between. Germline-derived CDR1 and CDR2 are SQVTM and ANQGSEA. The CDR3 contains 12 residues. The CDR3 bases are TGCAGCGCCGCAGGGATAGACCAGCCCCAGCATTTT. Translation: CSAAGIDQPQHF.

This clone turned up a few times. The CDR3 DNA reads TGCAGCGGGGGCAGGGGCACCTACGAGCAGTACTTC. It translates to CSGGRGTYEQYF. The rearrangement links TRBV29-1 to TRBJ2-7; D perhaps matches TRBD1 (6 bases). The V gene lost 7 bases and the J gene lost 2 bases, with 12 bases spanning the gap. Germline values: CDR1 SQVTM, CDR2 ANQGSEA. The CDR3 consists of 12 residues.

CDR3 in DNA: TGTGCCAGCAGCACTCCCTCTGGGGCCAACGTCCTGACTTTC. Its protein product is CASSTPSGANVLTF. The chain employs TRBV9 and TRBJ2-6; D ambiguous. The CDR3 contains 14 residues. Germline values: CDR1 SGDLS, CDR2 YYNGEE. V lost 4 bases, J lost 0 bases, and 5 bases lay in between.

The rearrangement links TRBV30 to TRBJ2-7, with 8 bases fitting TRBD1. The J segment lost 7 bases and the V segment lost 5 bases, leaving 10 bases of the junction unmatched. CDR1 is GTSNPN and CDR2 is SVGIG in the germline V gene (reference sequence). This CDR3 region has 13 residues. The CDR3 loop reads CAWAGQGLGEQYF. CDR3 coding DNA: TGTGCCTGGGCTGGACAGGGTTTAGGAGAGCAGTACTTC.

This clone turned up a few times. V gene TRBV18 combines with J gene TRBJ2-1, with D unresolved. The CDR3 contains 12 residues. CDR1 and CDR2 from the germline V gene are KGHSH and LQKENI. V lost 0 bases and J lost 7, with 4 bases in between. Here the CDR3 reads CASSPPLNEQFF. The CDR3 region has the DNA TGTGCCAGCTCACCACCCTTGAATGAGCAGTTCTTC.

This clone was counted between two and nine times. The V gene is TRBV29-1, the J gene TRBJ2-1; 8 bases align to TRBD1. The CDR3 contains 15 residues. Germline loops: CDR1 SQVTM, CDR2 ANQGSEA. V gave up 5 bases and J gave up 0 bases; unmatched junction bases: 6. CDR3 nucleotide sequence: TGCAGCGTTCCCGACAGGGGCCTCTCCTACAATGAGCAGTTCTTC. It codes for CSVPDRGLSYNEQFF.

The CDR3 sequence is CASSSNQPQHF. The CDR3, as DNA: TGTGCCAGTAGTTCAAATCAGCCCCAGCATTTT. V is TRBV19 and J is TRBJ1-5, with unresolved D. The CDR3 runs 11 residues. The V end lost 5 bases, the J end lost 4 bases, and 3 bases lay between the germline ends. CDR1 is LNHDA, CDR2 SQIVND, per germline (reference sequence).

The V and J genes are TRBV4-1 and TRBJ2-3, with 10 bases identical to TRBD2. After removal of 4 bases from V and 1 base from J, the junction contained 5 bases not matched to a gene. Per the germline V gene, CDR1 is MGHRA and CDR2 is YSYEKL. CDR3 length: 16 amino acids. The CDR3: CASSPWGTSGTDTQYF. The CDR3 coding sequence is TGCGCCAGCAGCCCATGGGGGACTAGCGGCACAGATACGCAGTATTTT.

The chain uses TRBV29-1 and TRBJ2-1, with D unresolved. Trimming left V 6 bases short and J 0 bases short, with 9 bases between. CDR1 and CDR2 (germline): SQVTM, ANQGSEA. The CDR3 has 13 residues. This CDR3 reads CSVAAGSYNEQFF. The CDR3, as DNA: TGCAGCGTCGCCGCCGGCTCCTACAATGAGCAGTTCTTC.